This entry lists 2 T cell receptor beta chains sequenced from one sample in a study of blood T cells in healthy people across ages. Using a J-beta primer mix together with a sample-barcoded 5' primer, a second PCR was run for roughly 6 to 12 cycles. TCRdb passed the 5' RACE reads through MiXCR, listing each CDR3 protein once. The table lists around 2 million distinct CDR3 sequences, roughly 43% of them singletons. Sample: blood. These receptors were obtained from a human donor in good health.

A few counts support this clonotype. This chain uses TRBV29-1 with TRBJ1-5; D might be TRBD1 (5 bases). The V gene lost 5 bases and the J gene lost 0 bases, with 11 bases spanning the gap. CDR1 is SQVTM, CDR2 ANQGSEA, per germline. This CDR3 has 14 residues. CDR3 protein: CSVLSGGSNQPQHF. CDR3 DNA sequence: TGCAGCGTTCTTTCCGGGGGTAGCAATCAGCCCCAGCATTTT.

This clonotype was observed at least ten times. The V and J genes are TRBV7-2 and TRBJ1-6, with 7 bases fitting TRBD1. The length of the CDR3 is 14 residues. Germline V lookup: CDR1 SGHTA, CDR2 FQGNSA. V trimming: 1 base; J trimming: 8 bases; junction bases outside the gene matches: 2. CDR3 loop: CASSLGQGYSPLHF. The DNA of the CDR3 is TGTGCCAGCAGCTTAGGACAGGGTTATTCACCCCTCCACTTT.